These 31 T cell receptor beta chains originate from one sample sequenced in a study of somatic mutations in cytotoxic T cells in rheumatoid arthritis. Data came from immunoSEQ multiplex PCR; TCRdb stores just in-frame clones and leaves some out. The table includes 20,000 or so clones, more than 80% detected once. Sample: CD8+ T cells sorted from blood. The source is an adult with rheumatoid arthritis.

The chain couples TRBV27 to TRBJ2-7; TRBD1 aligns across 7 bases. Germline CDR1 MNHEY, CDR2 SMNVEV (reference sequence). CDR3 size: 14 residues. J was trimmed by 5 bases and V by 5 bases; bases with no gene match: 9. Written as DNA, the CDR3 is TGTGCCAGCAGTCCACAACAGGGGTCCCACGAGCAGTACTTC. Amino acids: CASSPQQGSHEQYF.

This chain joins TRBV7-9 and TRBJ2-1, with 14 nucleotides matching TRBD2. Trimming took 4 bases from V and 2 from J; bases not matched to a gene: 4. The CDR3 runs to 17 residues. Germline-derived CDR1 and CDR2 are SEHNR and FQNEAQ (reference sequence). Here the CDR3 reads CASSSGLAGATYNEQFF. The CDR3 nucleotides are TGTGCCAGCAGCTCGGGACTAGCGGGAGCTACCTACAATGAGCAGTTCTTC.

CDR3 protein: CASSGGPNEKLFF. The CDR3 region has the DNA TGTGCCAGCAGCGGGGGCCCTAATGAAAAACTGTTTTTT. The gene calls are TRBV7-9 and TRBJ1-4, with D perhaps matching TRBD1 (6 bases). The CDR3 loop spans 13 amino acids. The V end was cut by 5 bases, the J end by 3 bases, with 7 bases between. Germline values: CDR1 SEHNR, CDR2 FQNEAQ (reference sequence).

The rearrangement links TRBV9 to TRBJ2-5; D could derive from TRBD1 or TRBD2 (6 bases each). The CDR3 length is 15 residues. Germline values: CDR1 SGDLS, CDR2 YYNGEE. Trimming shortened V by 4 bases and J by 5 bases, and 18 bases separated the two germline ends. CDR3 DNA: TGTGCCAGCAGCCTAAGTCCCGGGGGCCGGGAGACCCAGTACTTC. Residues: CASSLSPGGRETQYF.

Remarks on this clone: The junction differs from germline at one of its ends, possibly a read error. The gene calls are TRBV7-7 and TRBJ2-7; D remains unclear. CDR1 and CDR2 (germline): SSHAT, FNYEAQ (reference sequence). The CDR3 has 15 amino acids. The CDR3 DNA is TGTGCTAGCAGCCCCTCCTCCGCCGGCTCCTACGAGCAGTACTTC. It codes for CASSPSSAGSYEQYF.

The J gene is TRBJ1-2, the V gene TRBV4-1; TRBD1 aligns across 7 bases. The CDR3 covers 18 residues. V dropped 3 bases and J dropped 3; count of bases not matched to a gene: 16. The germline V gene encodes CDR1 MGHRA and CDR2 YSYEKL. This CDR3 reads CASSHPTGKYVGDYGYTF. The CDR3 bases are TGCGCCAGCAGCCACCCGACAGGGAAATATGTGGGAGACTATGGCTACACCTTC.

This chain's CDR3 is CASSSKLAGGLETQYF. In nucleotides, the CDR3 is TGTGCCAGCAGCTCAAAACTAGCGGGGGGTTTGGAGACCCAGTACTTC. The gene calls are TRBV7-2 and TRBJ2-5; 12 bases fit TRBD2. The CDR3 runs 16 residues. The V gene end was trimmed by 4 bases and the J gene end by 5 bases; junction bases not matched to a gene: 8. Germline V gene lookup returns CDR1 SGHTA and CDR2 FQGNSA.

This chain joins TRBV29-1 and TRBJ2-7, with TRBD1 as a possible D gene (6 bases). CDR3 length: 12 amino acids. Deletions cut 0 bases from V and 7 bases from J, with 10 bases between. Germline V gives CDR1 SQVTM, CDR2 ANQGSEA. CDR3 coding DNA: TGCAGCGTTGAAGACACAGGGTGGGAGCAGTACTTC. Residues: CSVEDTGWEQYF.

CDR3 loop: CASSFGAEYEQYF. The CDR3 coding sequence is TGTGCCAGCAGCTTCGGGGCGGAATACGAGCAGTACTTC. The V gene is TRBV11-2, the J gene TRBJ2-7; D may correspond to TRBD1 or TRBD2 (5 bases each). V lost 3 bases to trimming and J lost 4 bases, with 10 bases between them. In germline, CDR1 is SGHAT, CDR2 FQNNGV. The CDR3 has 13 amino acids.

The CDR3 nucleotides are TGTGCCAGCAGTTCCGGGACTAGCGGGTGGTACGAGCAGTACTTC. As protein: CASSSGTSGWYEQYF. This chain joins TRBV27 and TRBJ2-7; 12 positions match TRBD2. The V segment lost 4 bases and the J segment 4 bases; nucleotides outside the gene matches: 5. The CDR3 contains 15 residues. The germline gives CDR1 MNHEY, CDR2 SMNVEV (reference sequence).

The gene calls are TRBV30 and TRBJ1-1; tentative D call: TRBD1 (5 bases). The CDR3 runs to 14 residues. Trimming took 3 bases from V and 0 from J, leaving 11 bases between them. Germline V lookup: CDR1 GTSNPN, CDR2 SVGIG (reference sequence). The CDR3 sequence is CAWRDTGLNTEAFF. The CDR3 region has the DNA TGTGCCTGGAGGGATACAGGTTTGAACACTGAAGCTTTCTTT.

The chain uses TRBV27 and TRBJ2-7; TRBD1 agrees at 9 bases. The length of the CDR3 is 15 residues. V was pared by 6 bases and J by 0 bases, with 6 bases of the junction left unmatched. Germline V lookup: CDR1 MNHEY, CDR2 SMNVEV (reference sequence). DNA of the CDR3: TGTGCCAGCAGCGTGACAGGGGGGAGCTCCTACGAGCAGTACTTC. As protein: CASSVTGGSSYEQYF.

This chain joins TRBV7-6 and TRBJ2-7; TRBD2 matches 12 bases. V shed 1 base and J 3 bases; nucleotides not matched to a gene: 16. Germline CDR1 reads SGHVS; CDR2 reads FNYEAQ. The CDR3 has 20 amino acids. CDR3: CASSLGPGLAGGPQDYEQYF. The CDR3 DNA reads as TGTGCCAGCAGCTTAGGGCCAGGGCTAGCGGGGGGGCCCCAGGACTACGAGCAGTACTTC.

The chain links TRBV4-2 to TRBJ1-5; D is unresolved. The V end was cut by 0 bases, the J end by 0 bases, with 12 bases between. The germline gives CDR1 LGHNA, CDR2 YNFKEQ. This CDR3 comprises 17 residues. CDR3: CASSQDPTITSNQPQHF. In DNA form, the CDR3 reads TGTGCCAGCAGCCAAGACCCAACAATTACTAGCAATCAGCCCCAGCATTTT.

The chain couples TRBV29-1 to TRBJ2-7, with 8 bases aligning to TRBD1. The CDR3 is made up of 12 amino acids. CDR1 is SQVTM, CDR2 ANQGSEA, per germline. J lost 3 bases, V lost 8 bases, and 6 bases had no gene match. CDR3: CSYRQGIYEQYF. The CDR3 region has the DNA TGCAGCTACCGACAGGGGATCTACGAGCAGTACTTC.

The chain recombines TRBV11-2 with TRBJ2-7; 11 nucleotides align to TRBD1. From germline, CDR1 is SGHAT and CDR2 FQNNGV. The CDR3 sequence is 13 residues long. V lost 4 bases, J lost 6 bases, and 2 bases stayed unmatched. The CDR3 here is CASSSGQGGEQYF. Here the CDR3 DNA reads TGTGCCAGCAGCTCGGGACAGGGGGGCGAGCAGTACTTC.

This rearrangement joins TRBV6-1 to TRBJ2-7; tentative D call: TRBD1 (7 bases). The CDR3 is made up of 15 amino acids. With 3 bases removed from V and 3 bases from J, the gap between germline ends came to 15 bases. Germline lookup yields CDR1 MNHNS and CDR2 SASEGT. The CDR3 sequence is CASSDQAGGGYEQYF. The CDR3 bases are TGTGCCAGCAGTGACCAGGCAGGGGGAGGCTACGAGCAGTACTTC.

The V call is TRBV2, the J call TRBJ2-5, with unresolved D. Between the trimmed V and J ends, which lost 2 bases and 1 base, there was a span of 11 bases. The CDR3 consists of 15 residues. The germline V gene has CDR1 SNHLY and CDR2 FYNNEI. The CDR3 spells CASSEPFAAQETQYF. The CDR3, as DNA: TGTGCCAGCAGTGAACCTTTCGCCGCCCAAGAGACCCAGTACTTC.

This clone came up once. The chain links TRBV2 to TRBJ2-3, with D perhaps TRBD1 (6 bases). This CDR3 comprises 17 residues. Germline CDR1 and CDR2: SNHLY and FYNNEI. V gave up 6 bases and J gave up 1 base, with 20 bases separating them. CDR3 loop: CASSAPGHVLRTDTQYF. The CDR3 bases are TGTGCCAGCAGCGCCCCGGGACACGTATTACGCACAGATACGCAGTATTTT. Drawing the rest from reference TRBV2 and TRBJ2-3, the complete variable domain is EPEVTQTPSHQVTQMGQEVILRCVPISNHLYFYWYRQILGQKVEFLVSFYNNEISEKSEIFDDQFSVERPDGSNFTLKIRSTKLEDSAMYFCASSAPGHVLRTDTQYFGPGTRLTVL.

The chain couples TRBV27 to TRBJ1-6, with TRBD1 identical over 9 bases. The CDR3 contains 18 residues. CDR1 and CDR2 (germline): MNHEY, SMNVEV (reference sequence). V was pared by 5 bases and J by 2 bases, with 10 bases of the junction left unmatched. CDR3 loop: CASSLARQGGTYNSPLHF. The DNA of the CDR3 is TGTGCCAGCAGTCTCGCTCGACAGGGGGGGACCTATAATTCACCCCTCCACTTT.

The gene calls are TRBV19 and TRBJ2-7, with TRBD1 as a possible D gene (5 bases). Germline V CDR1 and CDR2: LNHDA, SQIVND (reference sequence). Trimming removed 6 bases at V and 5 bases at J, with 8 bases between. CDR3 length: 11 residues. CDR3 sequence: CASRTGNEQYF. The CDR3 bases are TGTGCCAGTAGAACAGGCAACGAGCAGTACTTC.

The CDR3 is CASSEGHPSYEQYF. The CDR3 nucleotides read TGTGCCAGCAGTGAGGGACACCCGTCCTACGAGCAGTACTTC. This chain connects TRBV6-4 to TRBJ2-7; TRBD1 might be the D (6 bases). Germline values: CDR1 MRHNA, CDR2 SNTAGT. The CDR3 loop spans 14 amino acids. V was trimmed by 3 bases and J by 1 base, leaving 10 bases between them.

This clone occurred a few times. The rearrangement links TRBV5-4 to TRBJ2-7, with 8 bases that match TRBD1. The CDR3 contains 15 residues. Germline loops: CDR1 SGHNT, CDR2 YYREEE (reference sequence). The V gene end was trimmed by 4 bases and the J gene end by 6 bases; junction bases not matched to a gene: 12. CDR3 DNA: TGTGCCAGCAGCCCGCAGGACAGGGTAGCAGGCGAGCAGTACTTC. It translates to CASSPQDRVAGEQYF. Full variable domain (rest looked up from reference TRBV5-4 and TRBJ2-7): ETGVTQSPTHLIKTRGQQVTLRCSSQSGHNTVSWYQQALGQGPQFIFQYYREEENGRGNFPPRFSGLQFPNYSSELNVNALELDDSALYLCASSPQDRVAGEQYFGPGTRLTVT.

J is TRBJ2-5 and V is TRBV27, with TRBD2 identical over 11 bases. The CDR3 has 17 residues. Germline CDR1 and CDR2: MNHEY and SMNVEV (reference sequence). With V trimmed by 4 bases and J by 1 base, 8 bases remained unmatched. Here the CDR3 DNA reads TGTGCCAGCAGTTCTACTAGCGGGGGCCCCATCCAAGAGACCCAGTACTTC. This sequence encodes CASSSTSGGPIQETQYF.

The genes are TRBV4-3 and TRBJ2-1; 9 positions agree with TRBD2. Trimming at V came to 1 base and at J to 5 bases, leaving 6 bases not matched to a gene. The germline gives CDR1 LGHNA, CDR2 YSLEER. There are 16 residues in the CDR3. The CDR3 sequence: CASSQGAGGGNNEQFF. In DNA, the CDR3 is TGCGCCAGCAGCCAAGGGGCGGGAGGGGGGAACAATGAGCAGTTCTTC.

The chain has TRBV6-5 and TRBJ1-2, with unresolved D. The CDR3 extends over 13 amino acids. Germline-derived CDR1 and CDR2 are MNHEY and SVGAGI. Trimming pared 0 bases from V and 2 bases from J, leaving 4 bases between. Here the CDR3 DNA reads TGTGCCAGCAGTTACTCGAGAAACTATGGCTACACCTTC. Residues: CASSYSRNYGYTF.

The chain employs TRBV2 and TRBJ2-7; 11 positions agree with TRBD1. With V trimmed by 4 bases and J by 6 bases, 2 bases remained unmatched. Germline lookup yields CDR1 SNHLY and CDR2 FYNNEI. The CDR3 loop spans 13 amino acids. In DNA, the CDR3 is TGTGCCAGCAGTGGGACAGGGGGCGGCGAGCAGTACTTC. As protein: CASSGTGGGEQYF.

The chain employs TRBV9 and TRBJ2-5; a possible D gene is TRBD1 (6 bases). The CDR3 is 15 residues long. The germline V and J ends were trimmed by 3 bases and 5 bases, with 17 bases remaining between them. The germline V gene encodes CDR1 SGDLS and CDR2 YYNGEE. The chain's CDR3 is CASSAGRQVEETQYF. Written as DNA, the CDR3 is TGTGCCAGCAGCGCCGGACGACAGGTCGAGGAGACCCAGTACTTC.

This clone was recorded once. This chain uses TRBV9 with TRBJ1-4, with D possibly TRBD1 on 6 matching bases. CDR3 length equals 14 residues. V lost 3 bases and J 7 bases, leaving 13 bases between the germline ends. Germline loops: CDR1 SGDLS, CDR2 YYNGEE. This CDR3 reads CASSAGGGGEKLFF. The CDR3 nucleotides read TGTGCCAGCAGCGCGGGAGGAGGGGGTGAAAAACTGTTTTTT.

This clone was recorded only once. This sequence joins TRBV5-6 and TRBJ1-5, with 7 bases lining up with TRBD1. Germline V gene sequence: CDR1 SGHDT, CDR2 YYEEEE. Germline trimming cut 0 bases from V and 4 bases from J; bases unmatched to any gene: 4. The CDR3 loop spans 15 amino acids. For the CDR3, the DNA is TGTGCCAGCAGCTTGGACAGGGGAGGGAATCAGCCCCAGCATTTT. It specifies CASSLDRGGNQPQHF.

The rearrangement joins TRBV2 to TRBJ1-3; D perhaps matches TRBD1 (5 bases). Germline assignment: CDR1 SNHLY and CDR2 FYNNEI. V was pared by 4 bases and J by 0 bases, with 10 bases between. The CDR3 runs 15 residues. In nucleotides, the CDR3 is TGTGCCAGCAGTGGCTCAGGGATCTCTGGAAACACCATATATTTT. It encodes CASSGSGISGNTIYF.